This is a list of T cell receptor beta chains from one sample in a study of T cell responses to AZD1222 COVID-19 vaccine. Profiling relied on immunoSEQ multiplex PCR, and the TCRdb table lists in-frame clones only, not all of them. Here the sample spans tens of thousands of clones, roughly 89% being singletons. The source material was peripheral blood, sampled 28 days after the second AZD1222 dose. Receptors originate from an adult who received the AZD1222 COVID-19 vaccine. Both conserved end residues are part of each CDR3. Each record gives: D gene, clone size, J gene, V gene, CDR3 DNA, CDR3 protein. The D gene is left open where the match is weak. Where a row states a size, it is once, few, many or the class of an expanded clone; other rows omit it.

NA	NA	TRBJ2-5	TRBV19	TGTGCCAGTAGTATATCTACGGGTCCCATTTCCCCCCGAGAGACCCAGTACTTC	CASSISTGPISPRETQYF
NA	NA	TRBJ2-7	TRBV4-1	TGCGCCAGCAGCCAAGGACCGTCGAGCTCCTACGAGCAGTACTTC	CASSQGPSSSYEQYF
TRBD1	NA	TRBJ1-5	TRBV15	TGTGCCACCAGCAGGACAGGGGGCGATCAGCCCCAGCATTTT	CATSRTGGDQPQHF
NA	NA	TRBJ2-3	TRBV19	TGTGCCAGTAGTATAGATAGCCAGGTAGATACGCAGTATTTT	CASSIDSQVDTQYF
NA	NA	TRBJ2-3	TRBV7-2	TGTGCCAGCAGCTTTAGTGGGGGGGCCCTCAGCACAGATACGCAGTATTTT	CASSFSGGALSTDTQYF
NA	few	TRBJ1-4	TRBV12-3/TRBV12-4	TGTGCCAGCAGTTTAGGGTTTATAGAAAAACTGTTTTTT	CASSLGFIEKLFF
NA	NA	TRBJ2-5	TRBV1	TGCACCAGCAGCCAAGTCGGCGAGACCCAGTACTTC	CTSSQVGETQYF
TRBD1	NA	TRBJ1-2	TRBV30	TGTGCCTGGATAGGGGACAGGGGAGGCTATGGCTACACCTTC	CAWIGDRGGYGYTF
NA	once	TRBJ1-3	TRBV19	TGTGCCAGTAGCAAGCAGGGCACCCCTGGAAACACCATATATTTT	CASSKQGTPGNTIYF
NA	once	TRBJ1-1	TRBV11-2	TGTGCCAGCAGCTTTCAGGGGATAACTGAAGCTTTCTTT	CASSFQGITEAFF
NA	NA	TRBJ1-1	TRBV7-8	TGTGCCAGCAGCTTAGTCGTCTGGGGCACTGAAGCTTTCTTT	CASSLVVWGTEAFF
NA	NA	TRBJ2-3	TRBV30	TGTGCCTGGAGTCCTCACGGGACACTTGGAGATACGCAGTATTTT	CAWSPHGTLGDTQYF
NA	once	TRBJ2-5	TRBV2	TGTGCCAGCAGTTCTGACTTGCCCCAAGAGACCCAGTACTTC	CASSSDLPQETQYF
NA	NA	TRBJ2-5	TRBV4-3	TGCGCCAGCAGCCTCCATTTCGGACAGCAAGAGACCCAGTACTTC	CASSLHFGQQETQYF
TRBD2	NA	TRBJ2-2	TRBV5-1	TGCGCCAGCAGCCCGGGACTAGCGGTCTCGCAAACCGGGGAGCTGTTTTTT	CASSPGLAVSQTGELFF
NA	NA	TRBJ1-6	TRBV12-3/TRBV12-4	TGTGCCAGCAGTTTAAAGGCCTCACCCCTCCACTTT	CASSLKASPLHF
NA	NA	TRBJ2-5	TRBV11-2	TGTGCCAGCAGCTTAGCCCTTACCCAGGGGTTCCAAGAGACCCAGTACTTC	CASSLALTQGFQETQYF
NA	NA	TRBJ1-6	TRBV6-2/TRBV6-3	TGTGCCAGCAGTTATCCCAACAGGGCCGGAACGCCCCTCCACTTT	CASSYPNRAGTPLHF
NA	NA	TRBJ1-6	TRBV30	TGTGCCTGGAGTATGGGTTCACCCCTCCACTTT	CAWSMGSPLHF
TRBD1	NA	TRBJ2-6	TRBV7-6	TGTGCCAGCAGCCTAATACCGACAGGGGGATTTGGCTCTGGGGCCAACGTCCTGACTTTC	CASSLIPTGGFGSGANVLTF
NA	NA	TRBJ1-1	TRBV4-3	TGCGCCAGCAGCCAAACTACAGGGAACACTGAAGCTTTCTTT	CASSQTTGNTEAFF
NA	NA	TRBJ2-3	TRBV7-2	TGTGCCAGCAGCCCGTGGACATCAGATACGCAGTATTTT	CASSPWTSDTQYF
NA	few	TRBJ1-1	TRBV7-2	TGTGCCAGCAGCGCGTCCGGCGGGCCCCGGAGCACTGAAGCTTTCTTT	CASSASGGPRSTEAFF
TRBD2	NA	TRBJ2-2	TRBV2	TGTGCCAGCAGTGATCCTCCGGGACTAGCGGGGGGGCCGTGGACCGGGGAGCTGTTTTTT	CASSDPPGLAGGPWTGELFF
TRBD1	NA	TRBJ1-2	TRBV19	TGTGCCAGTAGTATGCAGGGGGCACTTTATGGCTACACCTTC	CASSMQGALYGYTF
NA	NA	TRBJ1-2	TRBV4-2	TGTGCCAGCAGCCAAGACCAGGGCCGCTATGGCTACACCTTC	CASSQDQGRYGYTF
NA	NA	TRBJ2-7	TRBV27	TGTGCCAGCAGTAAACCGGGACTCAACTACGAGCAGTACTTC	CASSKPGLNYEQYF
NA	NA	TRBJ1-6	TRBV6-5	TGTGCCAGCAGTTTTGGCCCGAACCCTGGTGATTCACCCCTCCACTTT	CASSFGPNPGDSPLHF
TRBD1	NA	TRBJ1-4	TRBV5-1	TGCGCCAGCAGCCCGGACAGGGATAGCGTCGGGACTAATGAAAAACTGTTTTTT	CASSPDRDSVGTNEKLFF
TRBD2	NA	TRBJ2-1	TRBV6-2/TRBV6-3	TGTGCCAGCAGCCTAGCGGGGGGAGTTTCCAATGAGCAGTTCTTC	CASSLAGGVSNEQFF
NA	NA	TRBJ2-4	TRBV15	TGTGCCACCAGCGGCAGTTATGGTCAGACCAAAAACATTCAGTACTTC	CATSGSYGQTKNIQYF
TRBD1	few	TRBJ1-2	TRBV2	TGTGCCAGCACCCCTAGGCAGGGGGGCTATGGCTACACCTTC	CASTPRQGGYGYTF
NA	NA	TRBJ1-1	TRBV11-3	TGTGCCAGCAGCTTACAGCGGTGGCGGGAGAACACTGAAGCTTTCTTT	CASSLQRWRENTEAFF
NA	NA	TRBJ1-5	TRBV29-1	TGCAGCGCTGGACACCTAGATCAGCCCCAGCATTTT	CSAGHLDQPQHF
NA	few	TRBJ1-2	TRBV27	TGTGCCAGCAGTTTAAATCCAGGGGATAATGGCTACACCTTC	CASSLNPGDNGYTF
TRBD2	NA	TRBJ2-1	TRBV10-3	TGTGCCATCAGTGCTGGGCTAGCGGGATCGGGTGAGCAGTTCTTC	CAISAGLAGSGEQFF
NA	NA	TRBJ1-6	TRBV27	TGTGCCAGCTCATCCTACGGGGCCCACTCCTATAATTCACCCCTCCACTTT	CASSSYGAHSYNSPLHF
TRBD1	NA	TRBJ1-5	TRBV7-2	TGTGCCAGCAGCTATGGGGACAGGTCCTATAGCAATCAGCCCCAGCATTTT	CASSYGDRSYSNQPQHF
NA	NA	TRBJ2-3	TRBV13	TGTGCCAGCAGCTTATGGTCCCAGGGTAGCACAGATACGCAGTATTTT	CASSLWSQGSTDTQYF
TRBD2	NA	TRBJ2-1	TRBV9	TGTGCCAGCAGCGTAGGGGCTAGCGGGAGGGGGAGCTCCTACAATGAGCAGTTCTTC	CASSVGASGRGSSYNEQFF
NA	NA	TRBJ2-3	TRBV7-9	TGTGCCAGCAGCCTAAGAGGGGCTTCTAGCACAGATACGCAGTATTTT	CASSLRGASSTDTQYF
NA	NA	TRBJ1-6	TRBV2	TGTGCCAGCAGAGGGACGGTGAGCTCCTATAATTCACCCCTCCACTTT	CASRGTVSSYNSPLHF
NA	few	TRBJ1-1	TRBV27	TGTGCCAGCAGCCTGTTTAGGGGTGGAACTGAAGCTTTCTTT	CASSLFRGGTEAFF
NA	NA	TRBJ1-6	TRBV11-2	TGTGCCAGCGCAGGACTGTCTCACTCACCCCTCCACTTT	CASAGLSHSPLHF
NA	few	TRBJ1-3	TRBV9	TGTGCCAGCAGCGTAGGTCCGTTGAGCTCTGGAAACACCATATATTTT	CASSVGPLSSGNTIYF
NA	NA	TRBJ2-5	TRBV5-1	TGCGCCAGCAGCGATAACAGGGAAGAGACCCAGTACTTC	CASSDNREETQYF
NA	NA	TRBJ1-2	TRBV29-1	TGCAGCGTCCGACAGATCGACTACACCTTC	CSVRQIDYTF
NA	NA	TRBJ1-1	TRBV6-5	TGTGCCAGCAGAACCGGGCTCACGGGAGCTTTCTTT	CASRTGLTGAFF